The 7 T cell receptor beta chains given below trace back to one sample, sequenced in a study of long-term antiretroviral therapy in people with HIV. Samples were assayed with immunoSEQ v3.0 at survey level. Profiling relied on immunoSEQ multiplex PCR, and the TCRdb table lists in-frame clones only, not all of them. Of around 7,300 clones listed, over 60% are singletons. Source: unsorted PBMCs, taken 0.9 years before starting antiretroviral therapy. The receptor source for this set is a man aged 35 to 55 with HIV.

A single count supports this clone. The rearrangement links TRBV19 to TRBJ1-2; D remains ambiguous. Deletions cut 0 bases from V and 3 bases from J, with 11 bases between. The germline CDR1 and CDR2 sequences are LNHDA and SQIVND (reference sequence). The CDR3 is made up of 15 amino acids. CDR3 nucleotide sequence: TGTGCCAGTAGTATAGATCGCCACGGGGACTATGGCTACACCTTC. Translating it yields CASSIDRHGDYGYTF. Full variable domain (rest looked up from reference TRBV19 and TRBJ1-2): DGGITQSPKYLFRKEGQNVTLSCEQNLNHDAMYWYRQDPGQGLRLIYYSQIVNDFQKGDIAEGYSVSREKKESFPLTVTSAQKNPTAFYLCASSIDRHGDYGYTFGSGTRLTVV.

The V gene is TRBV11-2, the J gene TRBJ2-6; no clear D. CDR1 and CDR2 from the germline V gene are SGHAT and FQNNGV. Trimming stripped 1 base from V and 0 bases from J, with 4 bases between. The CDR3 spans 15 residues. CDR3: CASSLGRSGANVLTF. As DNA, the CDR3 is TGTGCCAGCAGCTTAGGGCGCTCTGGGGCCAACGTCCTGACTTTC.

The V and J genes are TRBV29-1 and TRBJ1-2; D is ambiguous. Trimming removed 0 bases from V and 4 bases from J, with 9 bases in between. The germline V gene encodes CDR1 SQVTM and CDR2 ANQGSEA. The CDR3 loop spans 13 amino acids. For the CDR3, the DNA is TGCAGCGTTGAAGATTCGCGGCTCTATGGCTACACCTTC. Translation: CSVEDSRLYGYTF.

CDR3 DNA sequence: TGTGCCATCAACCACCTCCTAGCGGGGGCCAACAATGAGCAGTTCTTC. Translating it yields CAINHLLAGANNEQFF. V is TRBV2 and J is TRBJ2-1; 10 bases agree with TRBD2. This CDR3 is built from 16 residues. The V and J ends lost 10 bases and 5 bases, in that order; junction bases with no gene match: 14. From germline, CDR1 is SNHLY and CDR2 FYNNEI.

The chain has TRBV4-2 and TRBJ2-7, with 9 bases aligning to TRBD1. This CDR3 is built from 18 residues. Per the germline V gene, CDR1 is LGHNA and CDR2 is YNFKEQ. The V gene end was trimmed by 0 bases and the J gene end by 2 bases; junction bases not matched to a gene: 11. The chain's CDR3 is CASSQEVHRGPPTYEQYF. CDR3 nucleotide sequence: TGTGCCAGCAGCCAAGAAGTACACAGGGGGCCCCCCACCTACGAGCAGTACTTC.

V gene TRBV27 combines with J gene TRBJ2-3; D not certain. Looked up from germline, CDR1 is MNHEY and CDR2 is SMNVEV (reference sequence). The ends were cut back, 3 bases at V and 0 bases at J, with 7 bases in the middle. This CDR3 is 14 amino acids long. In DNA, the CDR3 is TGTGCCAGCAGTTTTTTGACTAGCACAGATACGCAGTATTTT. Translating gives CASSFLTSTDTQYF.

This rearrangement joins TRBV7-8 to TRBJ1-2; D unclear. The CDR3 loop spans 15 amino acids. Between the trimmed V and J ends, which lost 0 bases and 4 bases, there was a span of 12 bases. Germline V gene lookup returns CDR1 SGHVS and CDR2 FQNEAQ. In DNA form, the CDR3 reads TGTGCCAGCAGCTTAGCGCTCAACCACCCCTATGGCTACACCTTC. This encodes CASSLALNHPYGYTF. Together with reference TRBV7-8 and TRBJ1-2, the CDR3 gives the full variable domain: GAGVSQSPRYKVAKRGQDVALRCDPISGHVSLFWYQQALGQGPEFLTYFQNEAQLDKSGLPSDRFFAERPEGSVSTLKIQRTQQEDSAVYLCASSLALNHPYGYTFGSGTRLTVV.